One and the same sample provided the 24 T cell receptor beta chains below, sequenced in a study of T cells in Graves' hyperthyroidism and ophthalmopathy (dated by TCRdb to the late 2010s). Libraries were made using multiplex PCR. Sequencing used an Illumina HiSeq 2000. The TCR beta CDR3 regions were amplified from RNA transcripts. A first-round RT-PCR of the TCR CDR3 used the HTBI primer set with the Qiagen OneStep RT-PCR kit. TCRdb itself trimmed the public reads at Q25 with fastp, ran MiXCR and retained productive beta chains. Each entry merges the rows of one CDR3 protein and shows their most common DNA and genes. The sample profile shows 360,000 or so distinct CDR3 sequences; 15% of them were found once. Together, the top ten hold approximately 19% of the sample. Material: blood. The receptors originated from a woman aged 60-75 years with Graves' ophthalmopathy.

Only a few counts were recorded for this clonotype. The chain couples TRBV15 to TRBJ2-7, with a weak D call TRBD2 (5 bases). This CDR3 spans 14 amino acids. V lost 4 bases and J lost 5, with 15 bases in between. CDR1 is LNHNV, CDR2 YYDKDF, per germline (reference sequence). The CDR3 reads CATSIVGGRDEQYF. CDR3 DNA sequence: TGTGCCACCAGCATCGTAGGAGGCCGCGACGAGCAGTACTTC.

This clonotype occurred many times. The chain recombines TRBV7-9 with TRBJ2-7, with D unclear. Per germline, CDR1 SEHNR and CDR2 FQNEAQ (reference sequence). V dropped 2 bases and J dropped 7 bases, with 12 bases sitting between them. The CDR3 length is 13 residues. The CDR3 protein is CASSLRELGEQYF. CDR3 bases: TGTGCCAGCAGCTTACGAGAGTTGGGGGAGCAGTACTTC.

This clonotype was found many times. In nucleotides, the CDR3 is TGTGCCAGCAGTTTAATGGCCGGGGGCCATGGCTACACCTTC. Its protein product is CASSLMAGGHGYTF. The rearrangement links TRBV12-3 or TRBV12-4 to TRBJ1-2; D might be TRBD1 (6 bases). V gave up 2 bases and J gave up 6 bases, with 13 bases separating them. The CDR3 contains 14 residues.

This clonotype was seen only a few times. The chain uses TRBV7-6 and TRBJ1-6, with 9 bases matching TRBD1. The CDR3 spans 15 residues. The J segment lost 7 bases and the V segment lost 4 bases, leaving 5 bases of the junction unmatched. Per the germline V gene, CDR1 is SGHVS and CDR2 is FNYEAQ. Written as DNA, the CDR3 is TGTGCCAGCAGCTCCAGACAGGGGGACAATTCACCCCTCCACTTT. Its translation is CASSSRQGDNSPLHF.

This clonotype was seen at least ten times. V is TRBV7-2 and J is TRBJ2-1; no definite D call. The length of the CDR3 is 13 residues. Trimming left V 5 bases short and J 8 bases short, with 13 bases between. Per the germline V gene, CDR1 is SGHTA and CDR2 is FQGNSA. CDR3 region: CASSRAPRYEQFF. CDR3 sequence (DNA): TGTGCCAGCAGCAGAGCTCCTAGGTATGAGCAGTTCTTC. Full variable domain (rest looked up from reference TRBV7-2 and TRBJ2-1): GAGVSQSPSNKVTEKGKDVELRCDPISGHTALYWYRQSLGQGLEFLIYFQGNSAPDKSGLPSDRFSAERTGGSVSTLTIQRTQQEDSAVYLCASSRAPRYEQFFGPGTRLTVL.

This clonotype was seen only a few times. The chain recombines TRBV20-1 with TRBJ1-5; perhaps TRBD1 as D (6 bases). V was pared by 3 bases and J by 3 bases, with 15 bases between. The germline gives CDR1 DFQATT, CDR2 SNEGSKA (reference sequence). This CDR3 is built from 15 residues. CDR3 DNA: TGCAGTGCTAGCCGACAGGTGCAAGACAATCAGCCCCAGCATTTT. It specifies CSASRQVQDNQPQHF.

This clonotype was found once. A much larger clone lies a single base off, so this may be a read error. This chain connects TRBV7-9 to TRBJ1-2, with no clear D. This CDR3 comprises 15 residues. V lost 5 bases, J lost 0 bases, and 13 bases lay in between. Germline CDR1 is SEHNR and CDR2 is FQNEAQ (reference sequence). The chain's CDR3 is CASSRDKGANYGYTF. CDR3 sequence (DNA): TGTGCCAGCAGCAGAGACAAAGGAGCTAACTATGGCTACACCTTC.

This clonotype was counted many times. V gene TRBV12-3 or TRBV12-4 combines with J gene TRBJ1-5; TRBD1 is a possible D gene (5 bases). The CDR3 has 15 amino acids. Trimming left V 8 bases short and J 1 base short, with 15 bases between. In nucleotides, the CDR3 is TGTGCCAGCGTAAATACTGGGGACAGCAATCAGCCCCAGCATTTT. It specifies CASVNTGDSNQPQHF.

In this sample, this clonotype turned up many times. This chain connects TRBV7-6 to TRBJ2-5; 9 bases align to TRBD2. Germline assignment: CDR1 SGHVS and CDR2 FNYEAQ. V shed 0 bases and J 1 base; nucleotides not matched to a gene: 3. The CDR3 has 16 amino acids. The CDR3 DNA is TGTGCCAGCAGCTTAGCCGGCGGGAGGGTCCAAGAGACCCAGTACTTC. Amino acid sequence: CASSLAGGRVQETQYF.

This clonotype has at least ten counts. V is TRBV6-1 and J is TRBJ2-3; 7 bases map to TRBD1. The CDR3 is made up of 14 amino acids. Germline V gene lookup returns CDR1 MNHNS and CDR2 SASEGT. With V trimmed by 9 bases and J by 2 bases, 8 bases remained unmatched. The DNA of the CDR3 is TGTGCCAGGGCAGGGGGACGAAACACAGATACGCAGTATTTT. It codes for CARAGGRNTDTQYF.

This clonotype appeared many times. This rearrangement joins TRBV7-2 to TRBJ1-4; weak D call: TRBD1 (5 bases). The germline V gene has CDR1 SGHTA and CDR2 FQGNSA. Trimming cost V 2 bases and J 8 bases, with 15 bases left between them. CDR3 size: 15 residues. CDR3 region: CASSLSGTGTEKLFF. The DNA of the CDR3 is TGTGCCAGCAGCTTATCCGGGACTGGGACCGAAAAACTGTTTTTT.

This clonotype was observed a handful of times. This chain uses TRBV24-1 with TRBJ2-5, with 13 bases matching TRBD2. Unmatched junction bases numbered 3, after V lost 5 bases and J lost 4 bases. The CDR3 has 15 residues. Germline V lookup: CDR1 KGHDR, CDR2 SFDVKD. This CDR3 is CATSGLAGGRETQYF. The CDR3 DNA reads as TGTGCCACCAGTGGACTAGCGGGAGGTCGAGAGACCCAGTACTTC.

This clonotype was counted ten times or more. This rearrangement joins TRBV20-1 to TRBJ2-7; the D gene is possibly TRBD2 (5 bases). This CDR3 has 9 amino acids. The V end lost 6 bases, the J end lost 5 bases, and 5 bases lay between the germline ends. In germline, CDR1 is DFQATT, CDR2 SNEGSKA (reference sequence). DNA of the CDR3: TGCAGTGCCGGGGACGAGCAGTACTTC. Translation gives CSAGDEQYF.

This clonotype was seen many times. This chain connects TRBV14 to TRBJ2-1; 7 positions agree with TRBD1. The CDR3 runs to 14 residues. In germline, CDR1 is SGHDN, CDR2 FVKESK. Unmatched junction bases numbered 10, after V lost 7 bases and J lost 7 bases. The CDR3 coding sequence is TGTGCCAGCACAGGGCGGTCAGGGGGTAATGAGCAGTTCTTC. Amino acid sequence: CASTGRSGGNEQFF.

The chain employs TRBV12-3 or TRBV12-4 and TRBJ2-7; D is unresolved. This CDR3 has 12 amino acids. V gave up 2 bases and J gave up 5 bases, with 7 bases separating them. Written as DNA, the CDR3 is TGTGCCAGCAGTTTATTACGGGACGAGCAGTACTTC. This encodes CASSLLRDEQYF.

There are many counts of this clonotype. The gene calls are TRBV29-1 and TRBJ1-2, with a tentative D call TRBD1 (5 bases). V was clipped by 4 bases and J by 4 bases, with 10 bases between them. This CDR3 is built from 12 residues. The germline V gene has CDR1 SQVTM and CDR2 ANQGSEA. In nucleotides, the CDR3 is TGCAGCGTTGTCGGGGGGGGCTATGGCTACACCTTC. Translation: CSVVGGGYGYTF.

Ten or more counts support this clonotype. In DNA form, the CDR3 reads TGCGCCAGCAGCTTGCTGGGGTCAGATGAAGCTTTCTTT. Translating it yields CASSLLGSDEAFF. This chain joins TRBV5-1 and TRBJ1-1, with unresolved D. This CDR3 contains 13 residues. Germline V gives CDR1 SGHRS, CDR2 YFSETQ. The V end lost 1 base, the J end lost 7 bases, and 11 bases lay between the germline ends.

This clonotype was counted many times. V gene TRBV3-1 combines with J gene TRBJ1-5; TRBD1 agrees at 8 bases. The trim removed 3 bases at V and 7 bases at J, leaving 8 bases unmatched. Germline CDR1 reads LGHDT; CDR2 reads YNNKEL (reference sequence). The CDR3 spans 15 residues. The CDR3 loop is CASSHGGQGDQPQHF. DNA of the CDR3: TGTGCCAGCAGCCATGGTGGACAGGGAGACCAGCCCCAGCATTTT.

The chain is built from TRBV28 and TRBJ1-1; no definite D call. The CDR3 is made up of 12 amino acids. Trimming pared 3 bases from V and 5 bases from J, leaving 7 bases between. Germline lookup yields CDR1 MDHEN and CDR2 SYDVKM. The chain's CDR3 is CASSFSGTEAFF. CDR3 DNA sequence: TGTGCCAGCAGTTTCTCGGGAACTGAAGCTTTCTTT.

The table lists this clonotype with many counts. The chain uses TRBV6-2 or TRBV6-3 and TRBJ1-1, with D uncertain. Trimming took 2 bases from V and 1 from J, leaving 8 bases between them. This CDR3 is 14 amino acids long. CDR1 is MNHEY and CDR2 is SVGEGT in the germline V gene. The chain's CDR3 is CASSYPGWNTEAFF. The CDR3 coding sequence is TGTGCCAGCAGTTACCCGGGTTGGAACACTGAAGCTTTCTTT.

CDR3 DNA sequence: TGTGCCACCAGTGATTCGGGACTAGCCGAACGAGAGACCCAGTACTTC. Translating it yields CATSDSGLAERETQYF. V is TRBV24-1 and J is TRBJ2-5, with 9 nucleotides matching TRBD2. CDR3 length: 16 amino acids. In germline, CDR1 is KGHDR, CDR2 SFDVKD. J lost 4 bases, V lost 2 bases, and 7 bases had no gene match.

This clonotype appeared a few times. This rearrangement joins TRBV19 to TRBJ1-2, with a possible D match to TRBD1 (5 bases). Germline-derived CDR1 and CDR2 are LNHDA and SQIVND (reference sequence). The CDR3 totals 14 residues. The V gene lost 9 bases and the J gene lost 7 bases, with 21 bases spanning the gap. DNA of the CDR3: TGTGCCAGCAAAAGGTCCAGGGATGTTCCTGGCTACACCTTC. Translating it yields CASKRSRDVPGYTF.

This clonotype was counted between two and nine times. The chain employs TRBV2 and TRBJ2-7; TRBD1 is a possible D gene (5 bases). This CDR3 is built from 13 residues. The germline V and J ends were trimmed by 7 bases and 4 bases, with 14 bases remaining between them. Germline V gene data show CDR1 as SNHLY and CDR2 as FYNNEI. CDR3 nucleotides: TGTGCCAGCAAAATTTCACAGGTTTACGAGCAGTACTTC. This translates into CASKISQVYEQYF.

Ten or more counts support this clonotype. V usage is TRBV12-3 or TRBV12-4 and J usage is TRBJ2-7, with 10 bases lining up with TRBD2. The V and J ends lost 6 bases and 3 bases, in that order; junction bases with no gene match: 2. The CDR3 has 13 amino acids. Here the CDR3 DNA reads TGTGCCAGCAGACCTAGCGGGGGCTACGAGCAGTACTTC. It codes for CASRPSGGYEQYF.